This T cell receptor beta chain derives from a study of T cell repertoires in cytomegalovirus infection. General observations from the study: The ex vivo response was dominated by HLA-C-restricted CMV-specific TCR beta clonotypes.

TCRdb used MiXCR to reprocess the reads, holding one entry per CDR3 protein. The sample records 150,000 to 200,000 distinct CDR3 sequences, roughly 30% being singletons. Between the trimmed V and J ends, which lost 1 base and 4 bases, there was a span of 10 bases. Germline values: CDR1 SGHTA, CDR2 FQGNSA. This CDR3 contains 14 residues. This clonotype appeared many times. Its cognate antigen is unknown. This sequence joins TRBV7-2 and TRBJ1-2; D is unresolved. The TCR originated in a human donor in good health (CMV status not recorded). Some clones in this sample may be carry-over from other donors' samples. The specimen sequenced was PBMCs. The DNA of the CDR3 is TGTGCCAGCAGCTTAGAGAGGTGGGGCTATGGCTACACCTTC. Residues: CASSLERWGYGYTF.